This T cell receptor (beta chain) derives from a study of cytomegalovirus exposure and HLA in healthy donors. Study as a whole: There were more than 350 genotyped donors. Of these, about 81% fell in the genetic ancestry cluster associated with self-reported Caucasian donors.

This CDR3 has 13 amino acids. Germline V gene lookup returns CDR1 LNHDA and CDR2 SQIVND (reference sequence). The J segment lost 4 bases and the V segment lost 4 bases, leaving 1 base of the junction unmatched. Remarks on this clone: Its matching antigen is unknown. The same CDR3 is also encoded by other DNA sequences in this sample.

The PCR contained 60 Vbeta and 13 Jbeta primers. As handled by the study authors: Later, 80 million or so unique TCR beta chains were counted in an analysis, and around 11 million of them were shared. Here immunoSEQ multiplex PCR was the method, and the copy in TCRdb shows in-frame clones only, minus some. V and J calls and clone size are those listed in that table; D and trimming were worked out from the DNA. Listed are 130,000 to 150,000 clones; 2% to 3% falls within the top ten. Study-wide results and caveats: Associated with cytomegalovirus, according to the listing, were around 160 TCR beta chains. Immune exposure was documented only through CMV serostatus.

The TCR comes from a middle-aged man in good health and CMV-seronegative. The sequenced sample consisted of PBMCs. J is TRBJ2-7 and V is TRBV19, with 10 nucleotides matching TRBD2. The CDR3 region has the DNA TGTGCCAGTAGTACTAGCGGGGGATACGAGCAGTACTTC. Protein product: CASSTSGGYEQYF.